The present T cell receptor (beta chain) was sequenced within a study of cytotoxic CD8 clonotypes in ibrutinib-treated CLL. This table comes from immunoSEQ multiplex PCR, and its TCRdb copy is limited to in-frame clones, with some not included. The sample gives some 200,000 clones, about four fifths of which show up once; roughly 10% is in the top ten. Trimming stripped 5 bases from V and 4 bases from J, with 17 bases between. CDR3 length equals 15 residues. From germline, CDR1 is SEHNR and CDR2 FQNEAQ (reference sequence). The receptor comes from a human donor with chronic lymphocytic leukemia. The input for sequencing was PBMCs, taken after 12 months of ibrutinib treatment. The gene calls are TRBV7-9 and TRBJ2-5; D might be TRBD1 (6 bases). The CDR3 protein is CASSRLGDIGETQYF. CDR3 DNA: TGTGCCAGCAGCCGCCTGGGGGACATTGGAGAGACCCAGTACTTC.